Below, 23 T cell receptor beta chains from the same sample are listed, as sequenced in a study of T cell repertoires in cytomegalovirus infection. Using its own MiXCR run on the reads, TCRdb lists one record per CDR3 protein. The sample lists over 300,000 distinct CDR3 sequences, roughly a sixth occurring once. The sequencing input was PBMCs. The receptors stem from a human donor in good health (CMV status not recorded). Some clones in this sample may be carry-over from other donors' samples.

V gene TRBV4-3 combines with J gene TRBJ1-3; D gene ambiguous. This CDR3 is built from 17 residues. V shed 0 bases and J shed 0 bases, with 12 bases lying between them. Per the germline V gene, CDR1 is LGHNA and CDR2 is YSLEER. CDR3 sequence reads: CASSQDLGILSGNTIYF. CDR3 nucleotides: TGCGCCAGCAGCCAAGATCTGGGCATCCTCTCTGGAAACACCATATATTTT.

This clonotype was observed many times. The rearrangement links TRBV7-2 to TRBJ1-2, with 7 bases lining up with TRBD1. J was trimmed by 8 bases and V by 3 bases; bases with no gene match: 9. The CDR3 totals 14 residues. Per the germline V gene, CDR1 is SGHTA and CDR2 is FQGNSA. CDR3 coding DNA: TGTGCCAGCAGCTTGACCGGACAGGATCGAGGCTACACCTTC. Protein product: CASSLTGQDRGYTF.

This clonotype showed up just a few times. In DNA form, the CDR3 reads TGTGCCAGCAGTGAGGTCCCCCCTAGCGGGGGGCCAGATACGCAGTATTTT. This sequence encodes CASSEVPPSGGPDTQYF. The chain links TRBV2 to TRBJ2-3; 11 nucleotides match TRBD2. V gave up 3 bases and J gave up 4 bases; unmatched junction bases: 9. Per germline, CDR1 SNHLY and CDR2 FYNNEI. The CDR3 has 17 amino acids. The variable domain in full, with the rest retrieved from reference TRBV2 and TRBJ2-3, is EPEVTQTPSHQVTQMGQEVILRCVPISNHLYFYWYRQILGQKVEFLVSFYNNEISEKSEIFDDQFSVERPDGSNFTLKIRSTKLEDSAMYFCASSEVPPSGGPDTQYFGPGTRLTVL.

This clonotype was seen a few times. The genes are TRBV29-1 and TRBJ2-1, with D uncertain. This CDR3 has 17 amino acids. Germline V gives CDR1 SQVTM, CDR2 ANQGSEA. V was shortened by 4 bases and J by 0 bases, with 19 bases between the two germline ends. The CDR3 DNA sequence: TGCAGCGTTGTCAGACAACCAGGCCGGATCTCCTACAATGAGCAGTTCTTC. Its translation is CSVVRQPGRISYNEQFF.

Regarding this clonotype: This may come from a read error, since a much larger clone is one base off. Because it lacks the conserved phenylalanine or tryptophan at the end, this CDR3 is likely a read error. This rearrangement joins TRBV9 to TRBJ2-5; D possibly corresponds to TRBD1 (5 bases). Germline CDR1 is SGDLS and CDR2 is YYNGEE. Trimming left V 3 bases short and J 1 base short, with 10 bases between. The CDR3 totals 14 residues. As DNA, the CDR3 is TGTGCCAGCAGCGGTGGGGCCATCCAAGAGACCCAGTACCTC. As protein: CASSGGAIQETQYL.

A few counts support this clonotype. The V gene is TRBV12-3 or TRBV12-4, the J gene TRBJ1-5; 12 bases line up with TRBD1. CDR3 length: 18 residues. Trimming cost V 6 bases and J 0 bases; bases outside gene matches: 9. In DNA, the CDR3 is TGTGCCAGCAGCCATGGGTTGGGACAGGGGGCTAGCAATCAGCCCCAGCATTTT. Amino acid sequence: CASSHGLGQGASNQPQHF.

This clonotype was detected ten times or more. V usage is TRBV10-3 and J usage is TRBJ2-7; D gene ambiguous. V gave up 6 bases and J gave up 1 base, with 10 bases separating them. Germline assignment: CDR1 ENHRY and CDR2 SYGVKD. The CDR3 is made up of 13 amino acids. The chain's CDR3 is CAIRESGSYEQYF. DNA for the CDR3: TGTGCCATCAGAGAGAGTGGATCCTACGAGCAGTACTTC.

This clonotype was recorded at least ten times. V usage is TRBV7-2 and J usage is TRBJ2-6; D unresolved. CDR3 length: 16 residues. Germline V lookup: CDR1 SGHTA, CDR2 FQGNSA. V dropped 3 bases and J dropped 1 base, with 10 bases sitting between them. The CDR3 nucleotides are TGTGCCAGCAGCTTTGGGCCAGCTTCTGGGGCCAACGTCCTGACTTTC. It encodes CASSFGPASGANVLTF.

The chain carries TRBV6-5 and TRBJ1-4, with 9 bases that match TRBD1. Per the germline V gene, CDR1 is MNHEY and CDR2 is SVGAGI. This CDR3 region has 19 residues. The junction had 16 bases not matched to a gene; V was cut back by 0 bases and J by 8 bases. DNA of the CDR3: TGTGCCAGCAGTTACTCGATAGGGACAGGGAGGATGGTGGAGGAAAAACTGTTTTTT. Translating it yields CASSYSIGTGRMVEEKLFF.

This clonotype showed up just a few times. The chain couples TRBV7-2 to TRBJ2-4; no clear D gene. Germline lookup yields CDR1 SGHTA and CDR2 FQGNSA. Trimming shortened V by 1 base and J by 1 base, and 5 bases separated the two germline ends. This CDR3 contains 14 residues. The CDR3 is CASSLVSAKNIQYF. The CDR3 DNA is TGTGCCAGCAGCTTAGTTAGCGCCAAAAACATTCAGTACTTC.

Many counts were recorded for this clonotype. The V gene is TRBV10-3, the J gene TRBJ1-4; a weak D match, TRBD1 (5 bases). CDR1 and CDR2 from the germline V gene are ENHRY and SYGVKD. The CDR3 loop spans 17 amino acids. V was shortened by 0 bases and J by 4 bases, with 15 bases between the two germline ends. The CDR3 loop is CAISESKGGAGNEKLFF. For the CDR3, the DNA is TGTGCCATCAGTGAGTCTAAAGGCGGGGCCGGTAATGAAAAACTGTTTTTT.

The chain recombines TRBV4-2 with TRBJ1-2; no reliable D call. The CDR3 has 16 amino acids. The germline V gene has CDR1 LGHNA and CDR2 YNFKEQ. V lost 1 base to trimming and J lost 4 bases, with 16 bases between them. CDR3 in DNA: TGTGCCAGCAGCCAAGTGTCGGGGTCTGTTGGCTATGGCTACACCTTC. This gives the protein CASSQVSGSVGYGYTF.

This chain connects TRBV7-9 to TRBJ2-6; possible D gene TRBD2, 6 bases. Trimming stripped 2 bases from V and 3 bases from J, with 8 bases between. This CDR3 has 15 residues. The germline V gene encodes CDR1 SEHNR and CDR2 FQNEAQ (reference sequence). The CDR3 spells CASSLLALGANVLTF. As DNA, the CDR3 is TGTGCCAGCAGCTTACTAGCGCTTGGGGCCAACGTCCTGACTTTC.

This clonotype was seen ten or more times. This sequence joins TRBV7-2 and TRBJ2-3, with unresolved D. The CDR3 is 12 amino acids. Looked up from germline, CDR1 is SGHTA and CDR2 is FQGNSA. Trimming left V 4 bases short and J 6 bases short, with 8 bases between. The CDR3 protein is CASSYPPDTQYF. As DNA, the CDR3 is TGTGCCAGCAGCTACCCCCCGGATACGCAGTATTTT. The variable domain in full, completed from reference TRBV7-2 and TRBJ2-3, reads GAGVSQSPSNKVTEKGKDVELRCDPISGHTALYWYRQSLGQGLEFLIYFQGNSAPDKSGLPSDRFSAERTGGSVSTLTIQRTQQEDSAVYLCASSYPPDTQYFGPGTRLTVL.

The sample holds many counts of this clonotype. The gene calls are TRBV11-3 and TRBJ2-5; 14 bases line up with TRBD2. Germline V gene sequence: CDR1 SGHNT, CDR2 YENEEA. The CDR3 runs to 17 residues. With 1 base clipped from V and 5 bases from J, the junction kept 6 bases outside the gene matches. This CDR3 is CASSLGGTSGGTETQYF. The CDR3 coding sequence is TGTGCCAGCAGCTTAGGAGGGACTAGCGGGGGTACGGAGACCCAGTACTTC.

This clonotype was counted a few times. V is TRBV6-1 and J is TRBJ2-2; 9 bases align to TRBD1. The CDR3 loop spans 15 amino acids. Per the germline V gene, CDR1 is MNHNS and CDR2 is SASEGT. Trimming removed 6 bases from V and 2 bases from J; junction bases left unmatched: 4. The CDR3 nucleotides read TGTGCCAGCAGACGACAGGGGGTAAACACCGGGGAGCTGTTTTTT. It translates to CASRRQGVNTGELFF.

This clonotype was seen repeatedly, ten times or more. Written as DNA, the CDR3 is TGTGCCAGCAGTTTTCAGGGATCTGGAAACACCATATATTTT. Protein sequence: CASSFQGSGNTIYF. The chain has TRBV28 and TRBJ1-3; D is possibly TRBD1 (5 bases). CDR1 is MDHEN, CDR2 SYDVKM, per germline. Trimming left V 3 bases short and J 1 base short, with 7 bases between. This CDR3 has 14 residues.

This clonotype was seen repeatedly, ten times or more. This chain links TRBV12-3 or TRBV12-4 with TRBJ2-7; 7 bases match TRBD2. The CDR3 runs 15 residues. V was clipped by 6 bases and J by 2 bases; unmatched bases: 10. The CDR3 coding sequence is TGTGCCAGCAGGCGCGGGGAGGGTCTAACCTACGAGCAGTACTTC. It specifies CASRRGEGLTYEQYF.

The chain recombines TRBV7-9 with TRBJ2-1; no firm D call. V was pared by 2 bases and J by 10 bases, with 15 bases between. This CDR3 is built from 14 residues. The V gene's germline CDR1 is SEHNR and CDR2 FQNEAQ (reference sequence). CDR3 protein: CASSLTTPYLEQFF. The CDR3 coding sequence is TGTGCCAGCAGCTTAACAACCCCCTATCTGGAGCAGTTCTTC.

In this sample, this clonotype turned up many times. The chain has TRBV20-1 and TRBJ1-2; TRBD1 aligns across 8 bases. The V segment lost 0 bases and the J segment 6 bases; nucleotides outside the gene matches: 9. Germline V lookup: CDR1 DFQATT, CDR2 SNEGSKA (reference sequence). The CDR3 contains 15 residues. The CDR3 spells CSARDSSGGQDGYTF. CDR3 nucleotides: TGCAGTGCTAGAGATTCTTCAGGGGGCCAGGATGGCTACACCTTC.

This clonotype was found many times. The genes are TRBV7-8 and TRBJ2-5; the D is unclear. The CDR3 totals 14 residues. V lost 0 bases and J lost 0, with 5 bases in between. Germline V gene sequence: CDR1 SGHVS, CDR2 FQNEAQ. The DNA of the CDR3 is TGTGCCAGCAGCTTAGCCACAAACCAAGAGACCCAGTACTTC. The encoded protein is CASSLATNQETQYF.

V gene TRBV28 combines with J gene TRBJ2-1; 7 positions match TRBD1. The germline V gene has CDR1 MDHEN and CDR2 SYDVKM. V gave up 7 bases and J gave up 8 bases; unmatched junction bases: 8. CDR3 length: 13 residues. CDR3: CASIRGTDDEQFF. DNA of the CDR3: TGTGCCAGCATCCGAGGGACAGACGATGAGCAGTTCTTC.

This clonotype was counted a few times. The rearrangement links TRBV18 to TRBJ1-6; maybe TRBD1 (5 bases). Trimming stripped 2 bases from V and 3 bases from J, with 11 bases between. Germline assignment: CDR1 KGHSH and CDR2 LQKENI. The CDR3 loop spans 16 amino acids. CDR3 DNA sequence: TGTGCCAGCTCACCAACCGCGGGGGTCTATAATTCACCCCTCCACTTT. This codes for CASSPTAGVYNSPLHF.